This is a list of T cell receptor beta chains from one sample in a study of blood T cell repertoires in COVID-19. Clones were read by immunoSEQ multiplex PCR, and TCRdb kept only the in-frame ones, dropping some. The sample has about 100,000 clones, 80% seen once. The specimen sequenced was peripheral blood. The receptors come from a woman in her 70s with acute or convalescent COVID-19. The CDR3 runs from the conserved cysteine through the conserved F or W. The order of the fields is J gene, V gene, CDR3 length, clone size, D gene, CDR3 protein, CDR3 DNA. A D gene is named only where the DNA matches it firmly. Part of the rows lack a size; the others show once, few, many or a class for expanded clones.

TRBJ2-2,TRBV5-4,14,once,-,CASSLAGGTGELFF,TGTGCCAGCAGCTTGGCCGGAGGGACCGGGGAGCTGTTTTTT
TRBJ1-3,TRBV4-2,14,-,-,CASSRDISGNTIYF,TGTGCCAGCAGCCGCGACATCTCTGGAAACACCATATATTTT
TRBJ1-2,TRBV11-1,13,-,TRBD1,CASTLTGGDGYTF,TGTGCCAGTACCTTAACAGGGGGCGATGGCTACACCTTC
TRBJ1-3,TRBV19,15,-,-,CASSPPQMPGNTIYF,TGTGCCAGTAGTCCCCCTCAGATGCCCGGAAACACCATATATTTT
TRBJ1-5,TRBV18,17,many,-,CASSHGQVMNSNQPQHF,TGTGCCAGCTCACATGGACAAGTAATGAATAGCAATCAGCCCCAGCATTTT
TRBJ2-7,TRBV3-1/TRBV3-2,15,-,-,CASSQDPFQGYEQYF,TGTGCCAGCAGCCAAGACCCCTTCCAGGGTTACGAGCAGTACTTC
TRBJ2-1,TRBV5-4,15,-,-,CASSLSSGSYNEQFF,TGTGCCAGCAGCTTGTCCAGCGGCTCCTACAATGAGCAGTTCTTC
TRBJ1-2,TRBV6-5,14,-,TRBD1,CASILEQGAHGYTF,TGTGCCAGTATACTTGAACAGGGGGCGCATGGCTACACCTTC
TRBJ1-2,TRBV7-2,15,-,TRBD1,CASSSTSGQGYGYTF,TGTGCCAGCAGCTCCACGTCGGGACAGGGCTATGGCTACACCTTC
TRBJ1-1,TRBV7-9,14,-,-,CASSLGLQNTEAFF,TGTGCCAGCAGCTTGGGCCTCCAGAACACTGAAGCTTTCTTT
TRBJ1-4,TRBV5-6,15,-,-,CASSSRGGGNEKLFF,TGTGCCAGCAGCTCTCGGGGGGGCGGAAATGAAAAACTGTTTTTT
TRBJ2-7,TRBV7-9,12,-,TRBD2,CASSLLGEGQYF,TGTGCCAGCAGCTTATTGGGGGAGGGGCAGTACTTC
TRBJ1-2,TRBV7-9,13,-,-,CASSLGQIYGYTF,TGTGCCAGCAGCTTAGGGCAGATATATGGCTACACCTTC
TRBJ2-2,TRBV7-2,16,-,-,CASSWRQVAGSGELFF,TGTGCCAGCAGCTGGAGACAGGTGGCAGGGAGCGGGGAGCTGTTTTTT
TRBJ2-3,TRBV18,17,once,-,CASSLTRLVRDTDTQYF,TGTGCCAGCTCACTAACCAGACTAGTCAGGGACACAGATACGCAGTATTTT
TRBJ1-4,TRBV7-8,14,once,TRBD1,CASSPTGGNEKLFF,TGTGCCAGCAGCCCCACAGGGGGTAATGAAAAACTGTTTTTT
TRBJ1-2,TRBV7-8,13,-,TRBD1,CASSFGTGNGYTF,TGTGCCAGCAGCTTTGGGACAGGGAATGGCTACACCTTC
TRBJ2-1,TRBV6-6,12,-,-,CASSPINNEQFF,TGTGCCAGCAGTCCTATTAACAATGAGCAGTTCTTC
TRBJ1-2,TRBV2,13,-,TRBD1,CASTPGQGYGYTF,TGTGCCAGCACACCAGGACAGGGCTATGGCTACACCTTC
TRBJ1-1,TRBV6-5,14,-,TRBD1,CASSLGQGGTEAFF,TGTGCCAGCAGTTTGGGACAGGGGGGGACTGAAGCTTTCTTT
TRBJ1-5,TRBV10-3,15,few,TRBD1,CAISEGQGAGQPQHF,TGTGCCATCAGTGAGGGACAGGGGGCGGGTCAGCCCCAGCATTTT
TRBJ2-1,TRBV9,17,-,-,CASSVNPGVSSYNEQFF,TGTGCCAGCAGCGTAAATCCGGGGGTTAGCTCCTACAATGAGCAGTTCTTC
TRBJ2-3,TRBV20-1,14,-,-,CSASYQASTDTQYF,TGCAGTGCTAGTTATCAGGCGAGCACAGATACGCAGTATTTT
TRBJ2-2,TRBV2,13,few,-,CASGKGGAGELFF,TGTGCCAGCGGGAAGGGAGGTGCCGGGGAGCTGTTTTTT